This T cell receptor beta chain was identified in a study of blood T cell repertoires in COVID-19. Study in general: Samples taken during acute and convalescent COVID-19 were collected in the United States, Italy and Spain.

V was trimmed by 7 bases and J by 5 bases, leaving 14 bases between them. Germline CDR1 and CDR2: MDHEN and SYDVKM. The CDR3 runs to 14 residues. Methods used by the authors: Estimation of nucleated cell counts relied on the amplification of reference gene primers. The table came from immunoSEQ multiplex PCR; TCRdb's copy has only in-frame clones and leaves some out. V and J calls plus clone size are reproduced from that table; the DNA served to infer D and trimming. The sample includes roughly 73,000 clones, roughly 85% seen only once; the top ten take 1.8%. Specimen: peripheral blood. The chain uses TRBV28 and TRBJ2-2; tentatively, D is TRBD1 (5 bases). This TCR was recovered from a woman in her sixties with acute or convalescent COVID-19. The CDR3: CASKPGSGTGELFF. The CDR3 DNA is TGTGCCAGCAAGCCAGGGTCCGGTACCGGGGAGCTGTTTTTT.